The rows below give T cell receptor beta chains drawn from one sample of a study of vaccination effects on CD4 cells after COVID-19. Data came from immunoSEQ multiplex PCR; TCRdb stores just in-frame clones and leaves some out. The data show around 59,000 clones, roughly 78% seen once. Their specific antigens are unknown. Sequenced here: CD4+ T cells from PBMCs cultured with HCoV-OC43 spike peptides, sampled after COVID-19 vaccination. The receptors derive from a human donor who received a COVID-19 vaccine. The CDR3 runs from the conserved cysteine through the conserved F or W. D genes are given only for firm matches. Clone size, where shown, is once, few, many, or a class for clones that have expanded.

-	TRBV4-1	TRBD1	TRBJ1-4	16	TGCGCCAGCAGCCAAGGCCGGACAGGGGGCGAGGAAAAACTGTTTTTT	CASSQGRTGGEEKLFF
-	TRBV7-2	-	TRBJ2-5	14	TGTGCCAGCAGTTATCTGGGATCGGGGGAGACCCAGTACTTC	CASSYLGSGETQYF
few	TRBV19	-	TRBJ2-4	12	TGTGCCAGTAGTCCCCCCTTGGGGATTCAGTACTTC	CASSPPLGIQYF
-	TRBV3-1/TRBV3-2	TRBD2	TRBJ2-3	18	TGTGCCAGCAGCCAAGACCGGGGGAGCGGGGGGTGGTTAGATACGCAGTATTTT	CASSQDRGSGGWLDTQYF
-	TRBV6-5	TRBD1	TRBJ1-5	15	TGTGCCAGCAGTTACAGCCAGGGGGTAGGACAGCCCCAGCATTTT	CASSYSQGVGQPQHF
-	TRBV30	TRBD1	TRBJ1-3	13	TGTGCCTGCACCGGACAGGGACGAAACACCATATATTTT	CACTGQGRNTIYF
-	TRBV2	-	TRBJ1-5	12	TGTGCCAGCGGCACTAGCAATCAGCCCCAGCATTTT	CASGTSNQPQHF
-	TRBV5-1	TRBD2	TRBJ2-5	16	TGCGCCAGCAGCCCCCTTTTCAGCGGGGGTAGACAGACCCAGTACTTC	CASSPLFSGGRQTQYF
-	TRBV4-1	-	TRBJ2-2	14	TGCGCCAGCAGCCATTTGGGGGCGACCGGGGAGCTGTTTTTT	CASSHLGATGELFF
-	TRBV7-2	TRBD2	TRBJ2-1	15	TGTGCCAGCAGAAAGGAGGGCGGGGGGGCCAATGAGCAGTTCTTC	CASRKEGGGANEQFF
-	TRBV3-1/TRBV3-2	-	TRBJ2-5	16	TGTGCCAGCAGCCAACTTACGAGCCCCCGTCAAGAGACCCAGTACTTC	CASSQLTSPRQETQYF
once	TRBV4-3	TRBD1	TRBJ1-2	15	TGCGCCAGCAGCCAGGGGGACAGGTCCCCCTATGGCTACACCTTC	CASSQGDRSPYGYTF
-	TRBV7-9	-	TRBJ1-1	14	TGTGCCAGCAGCTTAAGCCAGGGGTACACTGAAGCTTTCTTT	CASSLSQGYTEAFF
few	TRBV3-1/TRBV3-2	-	TRBJ1-6	14	TGTGCCAGCAGTTCCGCAGGGATTAATTCACCCCTCCACTTT	CASSSAGINSPLHF
-	TRBV15	TRBD1	TRBJ1-2	15	TGTGCCACCTCGAACTCCAGGGGGCGCGGCTATGGCTACACCTTC	CATSNSRGRGYGYTF
-	TRBV4-1	-	TRBJ1-6	17	TGCGCCAGCAGCCGGTTACCGACAGGAGACAATAATTCACCCCTCCACTTT	CASSRLPTGDNNSPLHF
-	TRBV24-1	TRBD2	TRBJ2-1	18	TGTGCCACCAGTGACCGCACGGGACTAGCGGGGGGGCGGCAGGGGCAGTTCTTC	CATSDRTGLAGGRQGQFF
-	TRBV5-8	-	TRBJ1-1	15	TGTGCCAGCCCGGGGCCGCCGGGGGGGAACACTGAAGCTTTCTTT	CASPGPPGGNTEAFF
-	TRBV30	-	TRBJ1-1	14	TGTGCCTGGAGTAAGTATGGGTTAAGGACTGAAGCTTTCTTT	CAWSKYGLRTEAFF
once	TRBV19	-	TRBJ1-3	15	TGTGCCAGTAGTAGCCCAGACAGCTCTGGAAACACCATATATTTT	CASSSPDSSGNTIYF
-	TRBV7-9	-	TRBJ1-3	15	TGTGCCAGCAGCTTAGGGGGGGGAACTGGAAACACCATATATTTT	CASSLGGGTGNTIYF
-	TRBV30	-	TRBJ1-2	13	TGTGCCTGGAGTGCACAACCGGCGAGGGGCTACACCTTC	CAWSAQPARGYTF
-	TRBV28	TRBD1	TRBJ1-2	17	TGTGCCAGCAGCTATCCGGGACAGGGGTCGAAGAACTATGGCTACACCTTC	CASSYPGQGSKNYGYTF
-	TRBV4-1	TRBD2	TRBJ2-3	17	TGCGCCAGCAGCCAAGTTGCGGGGGGGACTAGCACAGATACGCAGTATTTT	CASSQVAGGTSTDTQYF
-	TRBV11-3	TRBD1	TRBJ1-5	17	TGTGCCAGCAGCTCAAGGACAGGGGATATTTGCAATCAGCCCCAGCATTTT	CASSSRTGDICNQPQHF
-	TRBV5-8	-	TRBJ2-5	19	TGTGCCAGCCCCGAGATGTTCAGGGCCTGGAGGGGGGCCAAAGAGACCCAGTACTTC	CASPEMFRAWRGAKETQYF